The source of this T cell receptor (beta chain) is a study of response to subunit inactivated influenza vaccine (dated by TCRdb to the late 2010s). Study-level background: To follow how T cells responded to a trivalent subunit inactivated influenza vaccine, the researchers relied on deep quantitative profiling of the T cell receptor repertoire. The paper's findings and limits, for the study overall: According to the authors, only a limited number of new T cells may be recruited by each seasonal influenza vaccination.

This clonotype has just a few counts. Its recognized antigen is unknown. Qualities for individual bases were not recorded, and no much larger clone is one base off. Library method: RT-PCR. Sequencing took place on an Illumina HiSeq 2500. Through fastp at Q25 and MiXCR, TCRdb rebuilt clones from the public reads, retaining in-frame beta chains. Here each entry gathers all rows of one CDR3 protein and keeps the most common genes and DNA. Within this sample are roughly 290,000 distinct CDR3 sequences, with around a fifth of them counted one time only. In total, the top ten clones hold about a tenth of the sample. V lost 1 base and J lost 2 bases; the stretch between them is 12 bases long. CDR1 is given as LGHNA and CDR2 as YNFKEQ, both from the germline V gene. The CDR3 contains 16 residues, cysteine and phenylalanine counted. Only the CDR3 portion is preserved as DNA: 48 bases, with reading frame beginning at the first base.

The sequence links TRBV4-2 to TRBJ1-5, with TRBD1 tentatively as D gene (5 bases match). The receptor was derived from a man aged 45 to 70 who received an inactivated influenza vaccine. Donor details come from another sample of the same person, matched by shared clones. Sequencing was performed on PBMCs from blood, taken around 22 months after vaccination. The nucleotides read TGTGCCAGCAGCCAAGTGGGGGGTAGGGGCAATCAGCCCCAGCATTTT. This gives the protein CASSQVGGRGNQPQHF.